This is a list of T cell receptor beta chains from one sample in a study of shared clonotypes between healthy human individuals. The method was immunoSEQ multiplex PCR; TCRdb's version includes in-frame clones alone and lacks a portion of them. The sample includes over a million clones, roughly 96% of them seen just once. Material for sequencing was naive CD4+ T cells sorted from blood. The receptors here all came from a man between 25 and 39 years old in good health. The CDR3 runs from the conserved cysteine through the conserved F or W. A D gene is named only where the DNA matches it firmly. Expanded clones are given a class, and other clones once, few, many or no size at all.

d_call: NA; cdr3_length: 15; clone_size: NA; j_call: TRBJ1-3; v_call: TRBV30; cdr3_aa: CAWSEGHFAGNTIYF; cdr3_nt: TGTGCCTGGAGTGAGGGCCATTTTGCTGGAAACACCATATATTTT
d_call: TRBD2; cdr3_length: 17; clone_size: NA; j_call: TRBJ2-2; v_call: TRBV18; cdr3_aa: CASSSLFGSGDTGELFF; cdr3_nt: TGTGCCAGCTCATCGTTATTCGGGAGCGGGGACACCGGGGAGCTGTTTTTT
d_call: NA; cdr3_length: 19; clone_size: NA; j_call: TRBJ2-7; v_call: TRBV21-1; cdr3_aa: CASSKVDMRVQSPSYEQYF; cdr3_nt: TGTGCCAGCAGCAAAGTAGATATGAGGGTCCAGTCACCCTCCTACGAGCAGTACTTC
d_call: TRBD2; cdr3_length: 17; clone_size: once; j_call: TRBJ2-3; v_call: TRBV7-2; cdr3_aa: CASSLGVAGGSTDTQYF; cdr3_nt: TGTGCCAGCAGCTTAGGGGTGGCGGGAGGTAGCACAGATACGCAGTATTTT
d_call: TRBD1; cdr3_length: 14; clone_size: NA; j_call: TRBJ1-2; v_call: TRBV5-4; cdr3_aa: CASSLRQGNYGYTF; cdr3_nt: TGTGCCAGCAGCTTACGACAGGGGAACTATGGCTACACCTTC
d_call: NA; cdr3_length: 11; clone_size: NA; j_call: TRBJ1-3; v_call: TRBV11-2; cdr3_aa: CASTYGNTIYF; cdr3_nt: TGTGCCAGCACCTACGGGAACACCATATATTTT
d_call: TRBD1; cdr3_length: 15; clone_size: once; j_call: TRBJ1-1; v_call: TRBV28; cdr3_aa: CASSYRQGMNTEAFF; cdr3_nt: TGTGCCAGCAGTTACCGACAGGGCATGAACACTGAAGCTTTCTTT
d_call: NA; cdr3_length: 14; clone_size: NA; j_call: TRBJ2-7; v_call: TRBV28; cdr3_aa: CASSSSPSSYEQYF; cdr3_nt: TGTGCCAGCAGTTCTTCCCCATCTTCCTACGAGCAGTACTTC
d_call: TRBD1; cdr3_length: 13; clone_size: once; j_call: TRBJ2-1; v_call: TRBV7-6; cdr3_aa: CASSPNRGEEQFF; cdr3_nt: TGTGCCAGCAGCCCAAACAGGGGGGAAGAGCAGTTCTTC
d_call: NA; cdr3_length: 15; clone_size: NA; j_call: TRBJ2-1; v_call: TRBV9; cdr3_aa: CASSPSLGTPNEQFF; cdr3_nt: TGTGCCAGCAGCCCCAGTCTCGGGACTCCGAATGAGCAGTTCTTC
d_call: NA; cdr3_length: 16; clone_size: once; j_call: TRBJ1-2; v_call: TRBV5-4; cdr3_aa: CASSLEPGRDYYGYTF; cdr3_nt: TGTGCCAGCAGCTTGGAGCCGGGACGGGATTACTATGGCTACACCTTC
d_call: NA; cdr3_length: 13; clone_size: NA; j_call: TRBJ1-4; v_call: TRBV5-1; cdr3_aa: CASGPGVGEKLFF; cdr3_nt: TGCGCCAGCGGTCCGGGGGTAGGTGAAAAACTGTTTTTT
d_call: NA; cdr3_length: 11; clone_size: NA; j_call: TRBJ1-1; v_call: TRBV28; cdr3_aa: CASKFYREAFF; cdr3_nt: TGTGCCAGCAAGTTTTACAGGGAAGCTTTCTTT
d_call: NA; cdr3_length: 11; clone_size: NA; j_call: TRBJ1-1; v_call: TRBV20-1; cdr3_aa: CSASGLFEAFF; cdr3_nt: TGCAGTGCTTCAGGGCTTTTTGAAGCTTTCTTT
d_call: NA; cdr3_length: 15; clone_size: NA; j_call: TRBJ2-3; v_call: TRBV25-1; cdr3_aa: CASSPWTPMADTQYF; cdr3_nt: TGTGCCAGCAGCCCCTGGACTCCAATGGCAGATACGCAGTATTTT
d_call: NA; cdr3_length: 16; clone_size: NA; j_call: TRBJ2-7; v_call: TRBV4-3; cdr3_aa: CASSQVVGSLSYEQYF; cdr3_nt: TGCGCCAGCAGCCAAGTCGTGGGGAGTTTATCGTACGAGCAGTACTTC
d_call: TRBD1; cdr3_length: 14; clone_size: NA; j_call: TRBJ2-1; v_call: TRBV9; cdr3_aa: CASSAGQGRNEQFF; cdr3_nt: TGTGCCAGCAGCGCCGGACAGGGGAGGAATGAGCAGTTCTTC
d_call: NA; cdr3_length: 12; clone_size: NA; j_call: TRBJ1-1; v_call: TRBV5-6; cdr3_aa: CASSFRLREAFF; cdr3_nt: TGTGCCAGCAGCTTTCGACTGAGGGAAGCTTTCTTT
d_call: NA; cdr3_length: 16; clone_size: NA; j_call: TRBJ2-7; v_call: TRBV27; cdr3_aa: CASSPGEVPGVYEQYF; cdr3_nt: TGTGCCAGCAGCCCCGGGGAGGTACCCGGGGTCTACGAGCAGTACTTC
d_call: NA; cdr3_length: 15; clone_size: NA; j_call: TRBJ1-3; v_call: TRBV18; cdr3_aa: CASSLDGLSGNTIYF; cdr3_nt: TGTGCCAGCTCCCTAGACGGTCTCTCTGGAAACACCATATATTTT
d_call: NA; cdr3_length: 16; clone_size: NA; j_call: TRBJ2-1; v_call: TRBV6-6; cdr3_aa: CASSYAVGGLPNEQFF; cdr3_nt: TGTGCCAGCAGTTACGCTGTGGGGGGTCTACCGAATGAGCAGTTCTTC
d_call: NA; cdr3_length: 13; clone_size: NA; j_call: TRBJ2-7; v_call: TRBV28; cdr3_aa: CASSLDSYYEQYF; cdr3_nt: TGTGCCAGCAGTTTAGACAGTTACTACGAGCAGTACTTC
d_call: NA; cdr3_length: 14; clone_size: NA; j_call: TRBJ1-4; v_call: TRBV19; cdr3_aa: CASSMGRVNEKLFF; cdr3_nt: TGTGCCAGTAGTATGGGCAGGGTTAATGAAAAACTGTTTTTT
d_call: TRBD2; cdr3_length: 15; clone_size: once; j_call: TRBJ2-1; v_call: TRBV11-3; cdr3_aa: CASSLGQREGDEQFF; cdr3_nt: TGTGCCAGCAGCTTAGGCCAGCGGGAGGGCGATGAGCAGTTCTTC
d_call: TRBD2; cdr3_length: 16; clone_size: NA; j_call: TRBJ2-7; v_call: TRBV7-6; cdr3_aa: CASSLGSGRARYEQYF; cdr3_nt: TGTGCCAGCAGCTTAGGAAGCGGGAGGGCCCGATACGAGCAGTACTTC
d_call: NA; cdr3_length: 13; clone_size: NA; j_call: TRBJ1-5; v_call: TRBV19; cdr3_aa: CASSIEGHQPQHF; cdr3_nt: TGTGCCAGTAGTATCGAGGGGCATCAGCCCCAGCATTTT
d_call: NA; cdr3_length: 12; clone_size: NA; j_call: TRBJ2-7; v_call: TRBV11-2; cdr3_aa: CASSLDWIEQYF; cdr3_nt: TGTGCCAGCAGCTTAGATTGGATCGAGCAGTACTTC